The clone carrying this T cell receptor (beta chain) was detected a few times. Its cognate antigen is unknown. The data derive from a study of T-cell reconstitution after alpha-beta-depleted transplantation in children. Points from the study as a whole: Surviving recipient T cells and thymic progenitors produced the high day-60 TCRbeta diversity seen in some patients. The main origin of T-cell counts and diversity one year after transplant was newly produced T cells.

Germline V lookup: CDR1 MGHDK, CDR2 SYGVNS. The V and J ends lost 1 base and 5 bases respectively, with 11 bases between them. This CDR3 has 14 amino acids. The TCRbeta library was prepared with unique molecular identifiers. Using its own MiXCR run on the PCR reads, TCRdb lists one record per CDR3 protein. This table has about 420,000 distinct CDR3 sequences, roughly 16% appearing once. The chain employs TRBV25-1 and TRBJ2-5; D might be TRBD1 or TRBD2, each matching 6 bases. The sequence was collected from a boy under two years old who had a stem cell transplant for Wiskott-Aldrich syndrome, so the T cells may come from the graft donor. The sample was PBMCs, mostly from graft donor cells, taken 360 days after TCRalphabeta/CD19-depleted stem cell transplant. CDR3 DNA: TGTGCCAGCAGTGAATGGGGGGCCTCGGAGACCCAGTACTTC. Its translation is CASSEWGASETQYF.